A single sample is the source of the 2 T cell receptor beta chains below, sequenced in a study of blood T cell repertoires in COVID-19. Here immunoSEQ multiplex PCR was the method, and the copy in TCRdb shows in-frame clones only, minus some. The profile covers about 250,000 clones, with about nine tenths appearing a single time and under 8% taken by the ten largest. The sequenced sample consisted of peripheral blood. These receptors were collected from a woman aged 30 to 39 with COVID-19, enrolled during active disease.

The rearrangement joins TRBV5-6 to TRBJ2-1, with D perhaps matching TRBD1 (6 bases). The CDR3 length is 15 residues. V lost 0 bases and J 3 bases, leaving 10 bases between the germline ends. CDR1 SGHDT and CDR2 YYEEEE come from the germline V gene. CDR3 DNA: TGTGCCAGCAGCTTGGTGCTAGGGGGCTACAATGAGCAGTTCTTC. As protein: CASSLVLGGYNEQFF.

This chain connects TRBV2 to TRBJ2-5, with 7 bases fitting TRBD2. V lost 5 bases to trimming and J lost 1 base; unmatched junction nucleotides: 10. Germline CDR1 reads SNHLY; CDR2 reads FYNNEI. CDR3 size: 16 residues. This CDR3 reads CASSTPAGSLQETQYF. CDR3 bases: TGTGCCAGCAGTACTCCAGCGGGATCTCTCCAAGAGACCCAGTACTTC.